This TCR beta chain was obtained from a study of shared clonotypes between healthy human individuals. Overall study context: Donor composition was a couple of women and a few men, aged 18 to 49. Donors had three CD4 naive, three CD4 memory, two CD8 naive and one CD8 memory plate apiece.

Profiled with immunoSEQ multiplex PCR; TCRdb holds only in-frame clones, not every one. The data show millions of clones, about 94% seen once. The CDR3 is 14 residues long. Trimming left V 0 bases short and J 6 bases short, with 14 bases between. The germline CDR1 and CDR2 sequences are SQVTM and ANQGSEA. The naive CD8 population came from CD45RO-negative cells selected for CCR7, without terminally differentiated effector memory CD45RA+ cells. Everyone who donated was a Caucasian adult who lived in Nashville, Tennessee. The sequence came from a man younger than 35 in good health. Sequencing was performed on naive CD8+ T cells sorted from blood. The rearrangement links TRBV29-1 to TRBJ1-1; D may be TRBD1 (5 bases). In DNA form, the CDR3 reads TGCAGCGTTGAAGATCCCAACAGGTTTCCTGAAGCTTTCTTT. This codes for CSVEDPNRFPEAFF.